The present entry profiles one T cell receptor (beta chain) with its context. Its recognized antigen is unknown. One base away lies a much larger clone, so this may be a sequencing read error. V was cut back by 1 base and J by 13 bases, leaving a gap of 14 bases between them. Via the germline V gene (reference sequence), CDR1 is DFQATT and CDR2 SNEGSKA. The CDR3 has 12 amino acids, counting the end cysteine and phenylalanine. Only the CDR3 portion is preserved as DNA: 36 bases, with reading frame beginning at the first base. This record belongs to a study of post-analysis software for immune sequencing data (dated by TCRdb to 2015 to 2017). With respect to the entire study: Disease courses on record covered relapsing-remitting, secondary progressive and progressive-relapsing multiple sclerosis, though some patients had no subtype annotation. A subset of samples was prepared in parallel using single-end sample barcoding, then pooled and co-amplified after Illumina adapter ligation. The multiple sclerosis patient repertoires were compared with around ten previously published healthy control repertoires from donors aged about 6 to 26 years. The paper's findings and limits, for the study overall: The control group was slightly older than the multiple sclerosis patient group. When samples were clustered directly using the F measure, samples prepared in the same batch co-clustered strongly, which prompted a batch-effect correction. Significantly higher frequencies in patients than in controls were found for roughly 5 TRBV segments, including TRBV5-6, TRBV5-1 and TRBV20-1. Multiple sclerosis patients had significantly lower normalized Chao1 diversity than controls, a result that suggests substantial peripheral T-cell clonal expansion.

To demonstrate the VDJtools post-analysis software, TCR beta repertoires were profiled from the peripheral blood of over ten young patients with multiple sclerosis. The multiple sclerosis patients were children and adolescents between roughly 6 and 17 years of age. The method behind the library was PCR. Sequencing instrument: Illumina HiSeq 2500. To reduce PCR and sequencing biases, unique molecular identifiers were built into the TCR beta cDNA libraries. Per 1 to 10 million input T cells, approximately 500,000 cDNA molecules were obtained, such that each molecule approximated one T cell. The patient libraries were prepared and sequenced with the same protocol used for the earlier healthy control dataset. Samples belonging to the same batch were prepared together, multiplexed and sequenced on a shared HiSeq lane. In the paper's pipeline: Raw barcoded reads were processed with MIGEC, and single-read molecular identifier groups were discarded before consensus assembly and CDR3 extraction. Clonotype tables were post-analysed with VDJtools, normalizing diversity by down-sampling all datasets to the smallest sample size. In repertoire overlap clustering, CDR3 amino acid sequences, but not nucleotide sequences, were matched to correct batch-related cross-sample contamination. TCRdb applied fastp at Q25 and MiXCR to the public reads, then kept only in-frame beta chains. Each entry merges the rows of one CDR3 protein and shows their most common DNA and genes. These V and J calls originate from TCRdb's pipeline instead of the authors' own analysis. The sample records about 770,000 distinct CDR3 sequences, 46% of which are singletons. The ten largest clones add up to roughly 4.5% of the sample.

What was sequenced was blood. The TCR comes from a girl between 5 and 17 years old with multiple sclerosis. The rearrangement combines TRBV20-1 with TRBJ2-1; no D gene can be assigned with confidence. The DNA is as follows: TGCAGTGCTAGAGCCCTGGGTGAGACCCAGTTCTTC. This encodes CSARALGETQFF.